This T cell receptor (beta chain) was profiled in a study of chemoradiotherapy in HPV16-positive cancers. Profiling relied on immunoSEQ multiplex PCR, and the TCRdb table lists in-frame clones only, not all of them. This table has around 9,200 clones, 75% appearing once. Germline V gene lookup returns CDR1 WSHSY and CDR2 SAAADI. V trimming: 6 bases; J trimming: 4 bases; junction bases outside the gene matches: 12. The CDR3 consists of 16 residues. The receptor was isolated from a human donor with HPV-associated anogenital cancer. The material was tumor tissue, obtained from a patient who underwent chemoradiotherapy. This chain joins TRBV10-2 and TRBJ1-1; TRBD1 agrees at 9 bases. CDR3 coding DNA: TGCGCCAGCAGAGCCGGGACAGGGATAAGGGCCACTGAAGCTTTCTTT. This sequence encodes CASRAGTGIRATEAFF.